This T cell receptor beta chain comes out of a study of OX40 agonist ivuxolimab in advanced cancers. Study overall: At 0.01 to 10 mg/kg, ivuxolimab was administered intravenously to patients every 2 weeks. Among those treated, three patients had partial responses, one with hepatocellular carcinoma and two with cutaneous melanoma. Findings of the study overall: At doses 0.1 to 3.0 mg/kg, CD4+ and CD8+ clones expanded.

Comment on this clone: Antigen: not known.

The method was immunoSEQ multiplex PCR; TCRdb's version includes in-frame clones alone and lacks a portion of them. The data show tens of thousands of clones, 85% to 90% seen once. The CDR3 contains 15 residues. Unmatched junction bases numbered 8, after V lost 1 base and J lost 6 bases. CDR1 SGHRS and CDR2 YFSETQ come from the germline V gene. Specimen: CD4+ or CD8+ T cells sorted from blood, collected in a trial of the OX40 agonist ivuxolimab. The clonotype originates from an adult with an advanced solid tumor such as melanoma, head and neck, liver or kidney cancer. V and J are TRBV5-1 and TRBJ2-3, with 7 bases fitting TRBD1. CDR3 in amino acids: CASSLSARGTDTQYF. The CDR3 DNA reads TGCGCCAGCAGCTTGAGTGCCAGGGGGACCGATACGCAGTATTTT.